This T cell receptor (beta chain) comes out of a study of T cell responses to AZD1222 COVID-19 vaccine. General study points: Following two doses of AZD1222, Spike-specific TCR breadth and depth rose.

The CDR3 extends over 15 amino acids. Germline V lookup: CDR1 SGHTA, CDR2 FQGNSA. V was cut by 1 base and J by 8 bases, with 17 bases left in between. Using immunoSEQ multiplex PCR, the repertoire was profiled, and TCRdb retains in-frame clones only, with some absent. The sample has some 150,000 clones; 92% are singletons. Remarks on this clone: The antigen is unknown.

This clonotype originated in an adult in good health. The material sequenced was peripheral blood, taken on day 0 of MenACWY control vaccination. The V and J genes are TRBV7-2 and TRBJ1-2, with D tentatively TRBD1 (6 bases). CDR3 residues: CASSLDSRGGLGYTF. DNA of the CDR3: TGTGCCAGCAGCTTAGATAGTCGGGGGGGGCTAGGCTACACCTTC.